This T cell receptor (beta chain) was sequenced for a study of cytomegalovirus exposure and HLA in healthy donors. The ends were cut back, 3 bases at V and 2 bases at J, with 18 bases in the middle. The CDR3 loop spans 17 amino acids. Germline-derived CDR1 and CDR2 are SNHLY and FYNNEI. This clone showed up just a few times. Primers included in the PCR were 60 Vbeta and 13 Jbeta primers. The repertoire was sequenced with immunoSEQ multiplex PCR; TCRdb's copy has only in-frame clones and lacks some. Counted here are under 200,000 clones, 79% occurring once; the ten biggest clones make up 4% to 4.5%. The chain is built from TRBV2 and TRBJ2-3; TRBD1 is a possible D gene (5 bases). The clonotype was recovered from a woman in her 30s in good health and CMV-seropositive. The sequenced material came from PBMCs. CDR3 region: CASSDFRWGRDTDTQYF. In DNA, the CDR3 is TGTGCCAGCAGTGATTTTAGGTGGGGCCGAGACACAGATACGCAGTATTTT.